This T cell receptor beta chain was found in a study of T cells in Graves' hyperthyroidism and ophthalmopathy. Out of over 7.5 ml of fresh peripheral blood came the PBMCs. Researchers took RNA transcripts and amplified the TCR beta CDR3 regions from them. HTBI primers were used for first-round RT-PCR of the TCR CDR3. TCRdb ran MiXCR on the multiplex PCR reads and lists one entry per CDR3 protein. The table lists a few hundred thousand distinct CDR3 sequences, roughly 13% of them singletons. This CDR3 has 15 residues. The V gene's germline CDR1 is DFQATT and CDR2 SNEGSKA (reference sequence). The ends lost 1 base at V and 2 bases at J; junction bases unmatched: 8. This clonotype was picked up many times. Its antigen is unknown. General study findings and limits: Ophthalmopathy onset followed model prediction by a median approximately 5.9 months.

Sequences were obtained from blood. The receptor comes from a man aged 25-40 years with Graves' hyperthyroidism that later progressed to Graves' ophthalmopathy. This chain uses TRBV20-1 with TRBJ2-7; 7 nucleotides agree with TRBD2. CDR3 sequence: CSARGAVAGPYEQYF. The CDR3 bases are TGCAGTGCTAGAGGAGCGGTAGCGGGCCCCTACGAGCAGTACTTC.